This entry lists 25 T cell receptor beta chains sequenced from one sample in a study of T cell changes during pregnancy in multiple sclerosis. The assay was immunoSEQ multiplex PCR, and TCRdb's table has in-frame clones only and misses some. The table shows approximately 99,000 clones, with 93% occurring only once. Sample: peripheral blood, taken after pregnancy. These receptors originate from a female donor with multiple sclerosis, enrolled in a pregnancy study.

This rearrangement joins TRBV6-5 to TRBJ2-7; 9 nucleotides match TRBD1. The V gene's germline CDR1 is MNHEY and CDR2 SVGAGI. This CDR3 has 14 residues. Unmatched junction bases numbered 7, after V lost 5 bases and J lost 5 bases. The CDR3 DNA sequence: TGTGCCAGCAGTACGGGACAGGGCGACCACGAGCAGTACTTC. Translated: CASSTGQGDHEQYF.

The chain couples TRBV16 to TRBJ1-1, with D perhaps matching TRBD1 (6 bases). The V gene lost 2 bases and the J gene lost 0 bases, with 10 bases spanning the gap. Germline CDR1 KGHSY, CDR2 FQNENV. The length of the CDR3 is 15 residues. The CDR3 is CASSQEQGLNTEAFF. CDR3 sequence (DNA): TGTGCCAGCAGCCAAGAACAGGGATTGAACACTGAAGCTTTCTTT.

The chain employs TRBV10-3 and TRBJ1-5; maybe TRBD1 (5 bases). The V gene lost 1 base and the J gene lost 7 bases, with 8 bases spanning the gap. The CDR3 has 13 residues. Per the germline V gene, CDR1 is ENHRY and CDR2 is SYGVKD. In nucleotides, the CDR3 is TGTGCCATCAGTGAGTGGGGCGGACAGCCCCAGCATTTT. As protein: CAISEWGGQPQHF.

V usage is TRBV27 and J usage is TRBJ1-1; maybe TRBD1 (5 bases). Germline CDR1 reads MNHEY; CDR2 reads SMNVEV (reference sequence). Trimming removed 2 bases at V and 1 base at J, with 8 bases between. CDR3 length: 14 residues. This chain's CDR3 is CASSLGQGNTEAFF. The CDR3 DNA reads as TGTGCCAGCAGTTTAGGGCAGGGGAACACTGAAGCTTTCTTT.

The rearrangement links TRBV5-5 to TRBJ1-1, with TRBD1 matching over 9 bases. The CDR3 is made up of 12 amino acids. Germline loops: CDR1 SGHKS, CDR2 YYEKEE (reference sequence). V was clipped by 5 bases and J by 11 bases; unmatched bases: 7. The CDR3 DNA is TGTGCCAGCAGTCTTGGGACAGGGATTGCTTTCTTT. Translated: CASSLGTGIAFF.

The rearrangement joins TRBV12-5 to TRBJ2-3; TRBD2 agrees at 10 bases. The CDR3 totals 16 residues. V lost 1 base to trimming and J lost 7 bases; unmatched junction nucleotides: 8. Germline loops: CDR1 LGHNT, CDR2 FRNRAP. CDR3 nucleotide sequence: TGTGCTAGTGGTTTGGGCCCAGCGGGAGGGGAAAATACGCAGTATTTT. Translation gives CASGLGPAGGENTQYF.

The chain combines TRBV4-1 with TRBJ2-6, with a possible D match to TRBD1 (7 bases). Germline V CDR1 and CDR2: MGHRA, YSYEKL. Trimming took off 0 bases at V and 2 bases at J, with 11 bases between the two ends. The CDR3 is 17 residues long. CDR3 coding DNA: TGCGCCAGCAGCCAAGACGACAGGGAGGCTGGGGCCAACGTCCTGACTTTC. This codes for CASSQDDREAGANVLTF.

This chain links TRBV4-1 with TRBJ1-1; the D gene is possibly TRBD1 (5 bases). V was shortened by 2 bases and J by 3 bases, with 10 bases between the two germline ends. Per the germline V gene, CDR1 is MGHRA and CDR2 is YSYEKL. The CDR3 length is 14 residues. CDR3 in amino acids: CASSQSRGDTEAFF. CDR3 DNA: TGCGCCAGCAGCCAAAGCCGGGGGGACACTGAAGCTTTCTTT.

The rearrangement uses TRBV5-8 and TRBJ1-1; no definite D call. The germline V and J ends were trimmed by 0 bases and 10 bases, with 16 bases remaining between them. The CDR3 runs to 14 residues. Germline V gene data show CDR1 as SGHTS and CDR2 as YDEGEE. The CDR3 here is CASSLGQGRMGAFF. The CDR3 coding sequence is TGTGCCAGCAGCTTGGGACAAGGAAGGATGGGAGCTTTCTTT.

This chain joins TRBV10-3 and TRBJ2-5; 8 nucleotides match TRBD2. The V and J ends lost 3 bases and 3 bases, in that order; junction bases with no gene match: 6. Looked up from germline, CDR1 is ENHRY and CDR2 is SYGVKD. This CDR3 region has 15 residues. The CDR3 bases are TGTGCCATCAGTGATTTTCAAGCGGGAGAAGAGACCCAGTACTTC. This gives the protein CAISDFQAGEETQYF.

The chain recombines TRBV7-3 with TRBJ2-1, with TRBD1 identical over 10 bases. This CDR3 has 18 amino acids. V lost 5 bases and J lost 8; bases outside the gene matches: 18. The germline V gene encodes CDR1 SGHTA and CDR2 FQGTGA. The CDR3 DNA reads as TGTGCCAGCAGCATCACGGGCCCATTCGGGACAGGGGTCTATGAGCAGTTCTTC. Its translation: CASSITGPFGTGVYEQFF.

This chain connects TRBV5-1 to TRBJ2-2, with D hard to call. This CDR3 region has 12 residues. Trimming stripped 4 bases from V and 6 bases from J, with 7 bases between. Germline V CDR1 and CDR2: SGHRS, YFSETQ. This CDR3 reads CASSPSAGELFF. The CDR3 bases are TGCGCCAGCAGCCCCTCGGCCGGGGAGCTGTTTTTT.

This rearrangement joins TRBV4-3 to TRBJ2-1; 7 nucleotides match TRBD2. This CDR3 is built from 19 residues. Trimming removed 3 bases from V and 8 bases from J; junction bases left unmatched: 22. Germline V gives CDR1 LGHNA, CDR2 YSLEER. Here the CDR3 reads CASSQDPLAGPGGHHEQFF. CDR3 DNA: TGCGCCAGCAGCCAGGACCCCTTAGCCGGGCCGGGAGGCCACCATGAGCAGTTCTTC.

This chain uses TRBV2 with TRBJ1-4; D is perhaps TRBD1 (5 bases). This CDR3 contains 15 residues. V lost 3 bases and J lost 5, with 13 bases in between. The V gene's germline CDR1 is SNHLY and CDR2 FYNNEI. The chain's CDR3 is CASSEADTINEKLFF. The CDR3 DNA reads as TGTGCCAGCAGTGAGGCGGACACCATCAATGAAAAACTGTTTTTT.

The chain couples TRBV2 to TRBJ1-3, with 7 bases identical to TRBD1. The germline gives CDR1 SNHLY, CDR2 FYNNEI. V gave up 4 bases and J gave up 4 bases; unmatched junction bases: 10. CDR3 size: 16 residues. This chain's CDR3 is CASSGARGGVGNTIYF. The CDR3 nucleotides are TGTGCCAGCAGTGGAGCCCGAGGGGGCGTCGGAAACACCATATATTTT.

The CDR3 DNA sequence: TGTGCCAGCAGTGAAATCCTCCAGGGATCTAATGAAAAACTGTTTTTT. Its translation: CASSEILQGSNEKLFF. The chain is built from TRBV6-1 and TRBJ1-4; possible D gene TRBD1, 5 bases. V was shortened by 2 bases and J by 3 bases, with 13 bases between the two germline ends. CDR3 length: 16 residues. From germline, CDR1 is MNHNS and CDR2 SASEGT.

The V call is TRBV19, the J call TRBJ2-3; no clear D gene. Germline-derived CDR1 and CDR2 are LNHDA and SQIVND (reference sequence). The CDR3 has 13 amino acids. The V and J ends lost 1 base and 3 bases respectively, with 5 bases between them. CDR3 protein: CASSIGGTDTQYF. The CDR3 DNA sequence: TGTGCCAGTAGTATAGGAGGAACAGATACGCAGTATTTT.

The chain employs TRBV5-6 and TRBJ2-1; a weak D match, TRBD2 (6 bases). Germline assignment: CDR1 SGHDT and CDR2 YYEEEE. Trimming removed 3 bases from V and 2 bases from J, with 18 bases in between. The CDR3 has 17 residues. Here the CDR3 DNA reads TGTGCCAGCAGCTCCCAAACTAGCTCAAGTCCCTACAATGAGCAGTTCTTC. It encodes CASSSQTSSSPYNEQFF. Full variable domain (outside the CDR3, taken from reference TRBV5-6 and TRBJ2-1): DAGVTQSPTHLIKTRGQQVTLRCSPKSGHDTVSWYQQALGQGPQFIFQYYEEEERQRGNFPDRFSGHQFPNYSSELNVNALLLGDSALYLCASSSQTSSSPYNEQFFGPGTRLTVL.

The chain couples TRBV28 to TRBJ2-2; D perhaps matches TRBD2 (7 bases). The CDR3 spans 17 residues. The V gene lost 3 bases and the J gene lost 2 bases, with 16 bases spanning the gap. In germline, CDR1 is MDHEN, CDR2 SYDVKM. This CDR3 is CASSLGGGTPNTGELFF. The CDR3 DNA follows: TGTGCCAGCAGTTTGGGGGGAGGGACACCTAACACCGGGGAGCTGTTTTTT.

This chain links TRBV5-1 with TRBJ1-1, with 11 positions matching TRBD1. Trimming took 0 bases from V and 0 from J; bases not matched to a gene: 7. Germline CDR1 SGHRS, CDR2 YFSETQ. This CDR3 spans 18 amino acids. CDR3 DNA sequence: TGCGCCAGCAGCTTGGAGGGACAGGGGGTACTCATGAACACTGAAGCTTTCTTT. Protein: CASSLEGQGVLMNTEAFF.

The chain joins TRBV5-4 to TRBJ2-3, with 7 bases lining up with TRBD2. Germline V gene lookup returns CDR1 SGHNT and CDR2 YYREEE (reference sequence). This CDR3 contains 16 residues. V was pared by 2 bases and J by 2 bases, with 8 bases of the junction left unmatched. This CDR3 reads CASSLISGGLTDTQYF. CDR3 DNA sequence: TGTGCCAGCAGCTTAATATCGGGGGGACTCACAGATACGCAGTATTTT.

This CDR3 is CASGLVAGGTDTQYF. The CDR3 coding sequence is TGTGCTAGTGGTTTGGTAGCCGGAGGCACAGATACGCAGTATTTT. This chain joins TRBV12-5 and TRBJ2-3, with no clear D. The V and J ends lost 0 bases and 1 base respectively, with 8 bases between them. In germline, CDR1 is LGHNT, CDR2 FRNRAP. The CDR3 runs 15 residues.

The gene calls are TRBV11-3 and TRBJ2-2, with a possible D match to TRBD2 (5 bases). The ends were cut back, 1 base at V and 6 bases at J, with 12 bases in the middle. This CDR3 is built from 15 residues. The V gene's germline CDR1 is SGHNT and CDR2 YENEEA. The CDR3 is CASSLVDGNAGELFF. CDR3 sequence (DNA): TGTGCCAGCAGCTTAGTAGACGGGAATGCCGGGGAGCTGTTTTTT.

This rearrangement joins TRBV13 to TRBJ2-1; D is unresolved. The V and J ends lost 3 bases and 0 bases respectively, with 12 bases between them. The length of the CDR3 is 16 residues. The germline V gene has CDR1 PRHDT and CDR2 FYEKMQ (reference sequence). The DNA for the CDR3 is TGTGCCAGCAGCTTGATCTTTGGGCGCTCCTACAATGAGCAGTTCTTC. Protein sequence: CASSLIFGRSYNEQFF.

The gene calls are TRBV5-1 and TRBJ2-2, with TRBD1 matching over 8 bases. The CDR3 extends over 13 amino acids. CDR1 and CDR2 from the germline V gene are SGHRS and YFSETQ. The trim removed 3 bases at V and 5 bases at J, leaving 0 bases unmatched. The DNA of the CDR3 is TGCGCCAGCAGCTGGACAGGGACCGGGGAGCTGTTTTTT. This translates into CASSWTGTGELFF. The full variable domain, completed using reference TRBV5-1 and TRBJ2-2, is KAGVTQTPRYLIKTRGQQVTLSCSPISGHRSVSWYQQTPGQGLQFLFEYFSETQRNKGNFPGRFSGRQFSNSRSEMNVSTLELGDSALYLCASSWTGTGELFFGEGSRLTVL.